The next 30 T cell receptor beta chains were all read from a single sample in a study of memory CD4+ T cells and cytomegalovirus serostatus. Using immunoSEQ multiplex PCR, the repertoire was profiled, and TCRdb retains in-frame clones only, with some absent. The table shows about 44,000 clones, with less than 85% occurring only once. The sort gate was single viable CD3+CD4+CD8-CD45RO+ cells for memory CD4+ T cells. Input material: memory CD4+ T cells from blood. Every receptor here comes from an adult in good health and CMV-seronegative.

The chain carries TRBV7-3 and TRBJ2-5; 13 positions agree with TRBD2. The CDR3 extends over 15 amino acids. Per the germline V gene, CDR1 is SGHTA and CDR2 is FQGTGA. Losses at the gene ends were 5 bases for V and 4 bases for J; bases not matched to a gene: 4. CDR3 nucleotides: TGTGCCAGCAGCCCAACTAGCGGGGGGGTAGAGACCCAGTACTTC. As protein: CASSPTSGGVETQYF.

The chain couples TRBV2 to TRBJ2-7, with 8 bases fitting TRBD1. The CDR3 loop spans 14 amino acids. Germline assignment: CDR1 SNHLY and CDR2 FYNNEI. The V gene end was trimmed by 4 bases and the J gene end by 2 bases; junction bases not matched to a gene: 4. The CDR3 protein is CASSGQGITYEQYF. CDR3 nucleotide sequence: TGTGCCAGCAGTGGACAGGGGATAACCTACGAGCAGTACTTC.

The chain joins TRBV5-1 to TRBJ2-5; D might be TRBD2 (6 bases). Germline values: CDR1 SGHRS, CDR2 YFSETQ. The CDR3 has 14 residues. Trimming took 6 bases from V and 3 from J, leaving 15 bases between them. CDR3 in amino acids: CASTGVASEETQYF. The DNA of the CDR3 is TGCGCCAGCACTGGGGTAGCTAGCGAAGAGACCCAGTACTTC.

This chain uses TRBV28 with TRBJ2-2; 7 bases align to TRBD2. CDR1 MDHEN and CDR2 SYDVKM come from the germline V gene. The CDR3 is 17 amino acids. The V and J ends lost 4 bases and 5 bases, in that order; junction bases with no gene match: 13. CDR3 bases: TGTGCCAGCAGTTCCTCGATTGCTAGCGGTTCTACCGGGGAGCTGTTTTTT. Translating gives CASSSSIASGSTGELFF.

V is TRBV6-1 and J is TRBJ2-7; D ambiguous. The CDR3 spans 9 residues. Germline V lookup: CDR1 MNHNS, CDR2 SASEGT. V was shortened by 7 bases and J by 3 bases, with 1 base between the two germline ends. CDR3 coding DNA: TGTGCCAGCAACTACGAGCAGTACTTC. This gives the protein CASNYEQYF.

The DNA for the CDR3 is TGTGCCAGTAGTATAGCCGGCGGGGGACAGGGGCTTCAGCCCCAGCATTTT. It codes for CASSIAGGGQGLQPQHF. The chain uses TRBV19 and TRBJ1-5; 10 bases map to TRBD1. The CDR3 has 17 residues. Trimming at V came to 1 base and at J to 6 bases, leaving 9 bases not matched to a gene. Germline CDR1 LNHDA, CDR2 SQIVND (reference sequence).

The chain links TRBV27 to TRBJ1-2, with unresolved D. V was trimmed by 2 bases and J by 4 bases, leaving 8 bases between them. Germline-derived CDR1 and CDR2 are MNHEY and SMNVEV (reference sequence). This CDR3 is built from 13 residues. In nucleotides, the CDR3 is TGTGCCAGCAGTTTACGGCAGTCCTATGGCTACACCTTC. Amino acid sequence: CASSLRQSYGYTF.

In DNA form, the CDR3 reads TGTGCCAGCAGTGAAAGTACCACAAGGGGGCGGGAGACCCAGTACTTC. As protein: CASSESTTRGRETQYF. The chain recombines TRBV2 with TRBJ2-5, with 7 bases identical to TRBD1. This CDR3 contains 16 residues. The trim removed 2 bases at V and 5 bases at J, leaving 11 bases unmatched. The germline V gene encodes CDR1 SNHLY and CDR2 FYNNEI.

This clone was counted once. The CDR3 loop is CSVEMRVQETQYF. CDR3 bases: TGCAGCGTTGAGATGAGGGTCCAAGAGACCCAGTACTTC. The V call is TRBV29-1, the J call TRBJ2-5, with D perhaps TRBD2 (5 bases). Trimming pared 3 bases from V and 1 base from J, leaving 9 bases between. The CDR3 contains 13 residues. Germline CDR1 and CDR2: SQVTM and ANQGSEA.

J is TRBJ1-2 and V is TRBV4-1; D may be TRBD1 (6 bases). Trimming pared 1 base from V and 2 bases from J, leaving 11 bases between. This CDR3 contains 15 residues. Germline lookup yields CDR1 MGHRA and CDR2 YSYEKL. The CDR3 coding sequence is TGCGCCAGCAGCCAAGGCGACAGGCCCAACTATGGCTACACCTTC. Translated, it gives CASSQGDRPNYGYTF.

CDR3 amino acids: CASSPMYGLSTDTQYF. Written as DNA, the CDR3 is TGTGCCAGCAGTCCCATGTACGGCTTAAGCACAGATACGCAGTATTTT. V and J are TRBV28 and TRBJ2-3; D not resolved. Between the trimmed V and J ends, which lost 5 bases and 0 bases, there was a span of 15 bases. CDR3 length equals 16 residues. Germline V lookup: CDR1 MDHEN, CDR2 SYDVKM.

The genes are TRBV6-6 and TRBJ1-2, with D maybe TRBD1 (5 bases). This CDR3 spans 14 amino acids. With 0 bases removed from V and 5 bases from J, the gap between germline ends came to 10 bases. Germline V lookup: CDR1 MNHNY, CDR2 SVGAGI (reference sequence). In DNA form, the CDR3 reads TGTGCCAGCAGTTACTCGACTGGGGGTTATGGCTACACCTTC. Its protein product is CASSYSTGGYGYTF.

J is TRBJ1-5 and V is TRBV19; D is undetermined. Germline values: CDR1 LNHDA, CDR2 SQIVND (reference sequence). The V and J ends lost 3 bases and 7 bases respectively, with 10 bases between them. This CDR3 contains 13 residues. The CDR3 sequence is CASSISRGQPQHF. Written as DNA, the CDR3 is TGTGCCAGTAGTATCAGTCGCGGACAGCCCCAGCATTTT.

The chain has TRBV5-4 and TRBJ2-1, with D possibly matching TRBD1 (7 bases). The CDR3 covers 15 residues. The ends were cut back, 3 bases at V and 7 bases at J, with 17 bases in the middle. Germline V gene lookup returns CDR1 SGHNT and CDR2 YYREEE (reference sequence). In nucleotides, the CDR3 is TGTGCCAGCAGCTCAGAAGGGGGCGGGGTGAATGAGCAGTTCTTC. This sequence encodes CASSSEGGGVNEQFF.

This clone was observed once. The V and J genes are TRBV6-1 and TRBJ2-7; D is ambiguous. The germline CDR1 and CDR2 sequences are MNHNS and SASEGT. The CDR3 covers 14 residues. V lost 1 base to trimming and J lost 4 bases, with 11 bases between them. CDR3 amino acids: CASSEGSTVYEQYF. CDR3 coding DNA: TGTGCCAGCAGTGAAGGTAGTACAGTTTACGAGCAGTACTTC.

The gene calls are TRBV6-5 and TRBJ2-1; 7 bases are a match to TRBD1. The CDR3 is made up of 15 amino acids. Germline trimming cut 6 bases from V and 0 bases from J; bases unmatched to any gene: 5. Germline lookup yields CDR1 MNHEY and CDR2 SVGAGI. The CDR3 nucleotides read TGTGCCAGCAGGAGGCGACAGGGCTCCTACAATGAGCAGTTCTTC. It specifies CASRRRQGSYNEQFF.

This sequence joins TRBV11-2 and TRBJ1-4; TRBD1 is a possible D gene (5 bases). The germline V gene encodes CDR1 SGHAT and CDR2 FQNNGV. This CDR3 region has 15 residues. With 5 bases removed from V and 8 bases from J, the gap between germline ends came to 18 bases. Here the CDR3 reads CASSPSSGGGEKLFF. For the CDR3, the DNA is TGTGCCAGCAGCCCGAGTTCGGGGGGGGGAGAAAAACTGTTTTTT.

This clone was seen once. This chain joins TRBV7-2 and TRBJ1-1; D not certain. V lost 6 bases and J 0 bases, leaving 8 bases between the germline ends. Germline V gene sequence: CDR1 SGHTA, CDR2 FQGNSA. The CDR3 runs 13 residues. Here the CDR3 DNA reads TGTGCCAGCAGGCAGAACATGAACACTGAAGCTTTCTTT. This encodes CASRQNMNTEAFF.

This clone has a handful of counts. The V call is TRBV6-5, the J call TRBJ1-4, with TRBD1 matching 12 bases. V trimming: 8 bases; J trimming: 8 bases; junction bases outside the gene matches: 6. This CDR3 has 14 residues. Germline V CDR1 and CDR2: MNHEY, SVGAGI. DNA of the CDR3: TGTGCCAGCGGGACAGGGGGCGCTGGGGAAAAACTGTTTTTT. Amino acids: CASGTGGAGEKLFF.

This chain joins TRBV18 and TRBJ1-5, with D tentatively TRBD1 (5 bases). The germline V gene encodes CDR1 KGHSH and CDR2 LQKENI. The CDR3 spans 15 residues. V was shortened by 3 bases and J by 0 bases, with 9 bases between the two germline ends. The DNA for the CDR3 is TGTGCCAGCTCACCGGGGCAGAATAGCAATCAGCCCCAGCATTTT. As protein: CASSPGQNSNQPQHF.

This chain connects TRBV5-1 to TRBJ1-1; maybe TRBD1 (5 bases). Between the trimmed V and J ends, which lost 6 bases and 5 bases, there was a span of 17 bases. Germline V CDR1 and CDR2: SGHRS, YFSETQ. This CDR3 region has 14 residues. The CDR3 region is CASKYGGVWTEAFF. The CDR3 nucleotides read TGCGCCAGCAAGTATGGAGGGGTGTGGACTGAAGCTTTCTTT.

This rearrangement joins TRBV11-2 to TRBJ2-3; 14 bases agree with TRBD2. V trimming: 5 bases; J trimming: 2 bases; junction bases outside the gene matches: 6. CDR3 length: 17 amino acids. Germline-derived CDR1 and CDR2 are SGHAT and FQNNGV. Written as DNA, the CDR3 is TGTGCCAGCAGCCCAGGACTAGCGGGGGGTTTCACAGATACGCAGTATTTT. It encodes CASSPGLAGGFTDTQYF.

About this clone itself: A read error may produce the germline difference seen at one junction end. The rearrangement links TRBV7-7 to TRBJ2-7; 10 nucleotides align to TRBD2. The CDR3 has 20 residues. Germline V gene lookup returns CDR1 SSHAT and CDR2 FNYEAQ (reference sequence). CDR3 sequence: CASSSSSKRGGRVHKNEQYF. CDR3 sequence (DNA): TGTGCTAGCAGCTCCTCCTCTAAGCGGGGGGGCCGGGTTCACAAAAACGAGCAGTACTTC. The full variable domain, in which reference TRBV7-7 and TRBJ2-7 provide the parts outside the CDR3, is GAGVSQSPRYKVTKRGQDVTLRCDPISSHATLYWYQQALGQGPEFLTYFNYEAQPDKSGLPSDRFSAERPEGSISTLTIQRTEQRDSAMYRCASSSSSKRGGRVHKNEQYFGPGTRLTVT.

The chain employs TRBV11-3 and TRBJ1-6; 7 bases are a match to TRBD1. The V and J ends lost 1 base and 1 base, in that order; junction bases with no gene match: 1. From germline, CDR1 is SGHNT and CDR2 YENEEA. The CDR3 length is 16 residues. CDR3 in DNA: TGTGCCAGCAGCTTAGGCAGGGGGTCCTATAATTCACCCCTCCACTTT. Translation: CASSLGRGSYNSPLHF.

The chain has TRBV5-6 and TRBJ1-3; D unresolved. Germline assignment: CDR1 SGHDT and CDR2 YYEEEE. V was trimmed by 4 bases and J by 7 bases, leaving 12 bases between them. This CDR3 is 13 amino acids long. The CDR3 sequence is CASSPSRANTIYF. In DNA, the CDR3 is TGTGCCAGCAGCCCGTCGCGGGCCAACACCATATATTTT.

This clone was seen a single time. This chain uses TRBV6-1 with TRBJ1-1, with D tentatively TRBD1 (5 bases). The germline V and J ends were trimmed by 2 bases and 2 bases, with 9 bases remaining between them. CDR1 and CDR2 from the germline V gene are MNHNS and SASEGT. This CDR3 is 14 amino acids long. CDR3 sequence reads: CASSEQGLNTEAFF. CDR3 nucleotide sequence: TGTGCCAGCAGTGAACAGGGTCTCAACACTGAAGCTTTCTTT.

The rearrangement links TRBV2 to TRBJ2-5; 8 positions match TRBD1. The trim removed 6 bases at V and 2 bases at J, leaving 8 bases unmatched. Germline loops: CDR1 SNHLY, CDR2 FYNNEI. The CDR3 covers 15 residues. Here the CDR3 reads CASSKQGGGQETQYF. CDR3 DNA: TGTGCCAGCAGCAAACAGGGGGGTGGACAAGAGACCCAGTACTTC. The full variable domain, its missing parts supplied by reference TRBV2 and TRBJ2-5, is EPEVTQTPSHQVTQMGQEVILRCVPISNHLYFYWYRQILGQKVEFLVSFYNNEISEKSEIFDDQFSVERPDGSNFTLKIRSTKLEDSAMYFCASSKQGGGQETQYFGPGTRLLVL.

This chain's CDR3 is CASRGAWRGPYNEQFF. The CDR3 DNA sequence: TGCGCCAGCAGGGGTGCGTGGCGGGGGCCTTACAATGAGCAGTTCTTC. This chain uses TRBV10-2 with TRBJ2-1, with D possibly being TRBD2 (7 bases). Germline V gene lookup returns CDR1 WSHSY and CDR2 SAAADI. The CDR3 loop spans 16 amino acids. The V end was cut by 6 bases, the J end by 4 bases, with 19 bases between.

The rearrangement links TRBV7-3 to TRBJ2-5; 13 bases are shared with TRBD2. This CDR3 has 15 residues. J lost 7 bases, V lost 5 bases, and 7 bases had no gene match. The V gene's germline CDR1 is SGHTA and CDR2 FQGTGA. The CDR3 region has the DNA TGTGCCAGCAGCACTAGCGGGGGGGCCTTTGGGACCCAGTACTTC. Its protein is CASSTSGGAFGTQYF.

This rearrangement joins TRBV5-4 to TRBJ1-5; perhaps TRBD1 as D (6 bases). CDR3 size: 13 residues. V was cut by 9 bases and J by 2 bases, with 12 bases left in between. CDR1 SGHNT and CDR2 YYREEE come from the germline V gene (reference sequence). The CDR3 bases are TGTGCCACGGGAAACAGGGGCAATCAGCCCCAGCATTTT. Encoded protein: CATGNRGNQPQHF.